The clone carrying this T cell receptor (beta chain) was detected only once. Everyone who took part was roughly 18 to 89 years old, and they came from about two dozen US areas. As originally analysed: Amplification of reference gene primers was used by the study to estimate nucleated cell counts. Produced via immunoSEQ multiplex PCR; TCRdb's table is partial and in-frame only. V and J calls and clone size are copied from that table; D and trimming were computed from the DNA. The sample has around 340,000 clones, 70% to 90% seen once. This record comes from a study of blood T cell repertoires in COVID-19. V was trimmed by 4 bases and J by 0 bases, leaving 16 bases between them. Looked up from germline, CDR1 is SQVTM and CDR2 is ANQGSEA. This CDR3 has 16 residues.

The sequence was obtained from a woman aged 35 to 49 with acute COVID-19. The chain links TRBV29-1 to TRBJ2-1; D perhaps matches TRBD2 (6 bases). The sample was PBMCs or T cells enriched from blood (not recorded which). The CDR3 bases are TGCAGCGTTGCCCTGATAGCGGAAAGCTCCTACAATGAGCAGTTCTTC. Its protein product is CSVALIAESSYNEQFF.